Below, one TCR beta chain is given with its context. Possible read error: a much larger clone is one base away. Deletions cut 5 bases from V and 1 base from J, with 13 bases between. The CDR3 is 15 residues long. A sample-barcoded 5' primer and a J-beta primer mix were used in a second PCR of roughly 7 to 12 cycles. A single record per CDR3 protein comes from TCRdb applying MiXCR to the 5' RACE reads. The table lists about 1.5 million distinct CDR3 sequences, about 42% of them singletons. This record comes from a study of blood T cells in healthy people across ages. The specimen was blood. The gene calls are TRBV12-3 or TRBV12-4 and TRBJ2-3; D uncertain. This TCR derives from a woman younger than 35 in good health. CDR3 DNA sequence: TGTGCCAGCAGTCTCAGCCAGAGAGGCACAGATACGCAGTATTTT. This codes for CASSLSQRGTDTQYF.